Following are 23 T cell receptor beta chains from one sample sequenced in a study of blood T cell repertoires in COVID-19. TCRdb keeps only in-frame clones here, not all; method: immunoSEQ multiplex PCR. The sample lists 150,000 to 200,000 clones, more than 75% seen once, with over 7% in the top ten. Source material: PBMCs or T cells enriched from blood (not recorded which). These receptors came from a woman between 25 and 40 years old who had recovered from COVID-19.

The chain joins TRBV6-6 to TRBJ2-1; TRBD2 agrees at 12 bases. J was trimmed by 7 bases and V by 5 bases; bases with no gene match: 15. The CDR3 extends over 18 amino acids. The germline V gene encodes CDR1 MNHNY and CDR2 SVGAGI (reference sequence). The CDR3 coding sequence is TGTGCCAGCAGTCTCAGGAGGGGTTCTAGCGGGAGGGGAAATGAGCAGTTCTTC. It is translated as CASSLRRGSSGRGNEQFF.

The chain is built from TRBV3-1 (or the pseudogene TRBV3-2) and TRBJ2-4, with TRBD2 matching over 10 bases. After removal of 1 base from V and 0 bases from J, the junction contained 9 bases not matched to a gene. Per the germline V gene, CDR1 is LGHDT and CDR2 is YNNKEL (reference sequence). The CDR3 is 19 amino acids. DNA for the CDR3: TGTGCCAGCAGCCAAGGGTGGCTAGCGGGAGCCGAAGCCAAAAACATTCAGTACTTC. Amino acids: CASSQGWLAGAEAKNIQYF.

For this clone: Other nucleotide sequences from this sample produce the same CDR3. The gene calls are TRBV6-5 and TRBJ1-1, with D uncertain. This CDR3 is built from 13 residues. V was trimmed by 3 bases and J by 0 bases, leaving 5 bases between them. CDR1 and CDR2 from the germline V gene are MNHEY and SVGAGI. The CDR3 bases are TGTGCCAGCAGTTATCGGGTGAACACTGAAGCTTTCTTT. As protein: CASSYRVNTEAFF.

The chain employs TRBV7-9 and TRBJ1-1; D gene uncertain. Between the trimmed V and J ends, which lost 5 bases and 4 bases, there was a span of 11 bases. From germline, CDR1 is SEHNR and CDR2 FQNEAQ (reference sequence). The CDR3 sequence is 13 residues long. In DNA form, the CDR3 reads TGTGCCAGCAGCCACCCCGGTGGCACTGAAGCTTTCTTT. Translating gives CASSHPGGTEAFF.

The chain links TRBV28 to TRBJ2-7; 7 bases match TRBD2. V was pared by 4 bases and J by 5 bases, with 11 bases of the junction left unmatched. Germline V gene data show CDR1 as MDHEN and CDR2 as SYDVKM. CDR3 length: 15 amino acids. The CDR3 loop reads CASSYGASGGDEQYF. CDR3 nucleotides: TGTGCCAGCAGTTACGGTGCTAGCGGAGGGGACGAGCAGTACTTC.

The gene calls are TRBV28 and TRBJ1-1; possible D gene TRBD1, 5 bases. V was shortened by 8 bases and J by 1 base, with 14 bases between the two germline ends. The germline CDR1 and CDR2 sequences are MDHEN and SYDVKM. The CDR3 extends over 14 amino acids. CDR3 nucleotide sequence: TGTGCCAGCCGCCTCGGGGGTTCGAACACTGAAGCTTTCTTT. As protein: CASRLGGSNTEAFF.

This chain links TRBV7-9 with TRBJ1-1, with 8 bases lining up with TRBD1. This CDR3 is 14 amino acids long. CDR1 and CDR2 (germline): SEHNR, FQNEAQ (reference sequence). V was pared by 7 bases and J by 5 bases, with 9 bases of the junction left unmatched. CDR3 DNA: TGTGCCAGCACCCCGGACAGGGATCGGACTGAAGCTTTCTTT. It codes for CASTPDRDRTEAFF.

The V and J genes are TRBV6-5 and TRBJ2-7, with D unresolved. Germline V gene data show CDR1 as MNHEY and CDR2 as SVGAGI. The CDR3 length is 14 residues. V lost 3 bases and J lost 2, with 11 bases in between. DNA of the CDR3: TGTGCCAGCAGTTATTATACACCAACCTACGAGCAGTACTTC. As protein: CASSYYTPTYEQYF.

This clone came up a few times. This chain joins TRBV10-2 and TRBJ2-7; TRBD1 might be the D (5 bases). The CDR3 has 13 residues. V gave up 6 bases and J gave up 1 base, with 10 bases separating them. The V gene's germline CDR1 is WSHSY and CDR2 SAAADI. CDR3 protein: CASRETVSYEQYF. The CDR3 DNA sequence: TGCGCCAGCAGAGAGACAGTTTCCTACGAGCAGTACTTC.

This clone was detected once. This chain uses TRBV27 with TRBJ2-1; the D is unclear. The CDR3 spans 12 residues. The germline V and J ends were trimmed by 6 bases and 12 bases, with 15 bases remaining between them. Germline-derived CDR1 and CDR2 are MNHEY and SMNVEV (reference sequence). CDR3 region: CASSPDARRQFF. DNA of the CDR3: TGTGCCAGCAGCCCTGATGCTCGGAGGCAGTTCTTC.

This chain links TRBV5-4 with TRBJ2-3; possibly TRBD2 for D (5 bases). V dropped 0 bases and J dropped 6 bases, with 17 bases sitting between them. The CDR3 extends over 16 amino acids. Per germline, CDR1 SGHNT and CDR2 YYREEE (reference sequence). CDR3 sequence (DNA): TGTGCCAGCAGCTTGGGCACGCGGGCTGTAACGGATACGCAGTATTTT. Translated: CASSLGTRAVTDTQYF.

The DNA for the CDR3 is TGTGCCAGCAGTACGACACCAGATAGCAATCAGCCCCAGCATTTT. This translates into CASSTTPDSNQPQHF. J is TRBJ1-5 and V is TRBV28; no clear D. The CDR3 sequence is 15 residues long. V was clipped by 5 bases and J by 0 bases, with 11 bases between them. Germline V lookup: CDR1 MDHEN, CDR2 SYDVKM.

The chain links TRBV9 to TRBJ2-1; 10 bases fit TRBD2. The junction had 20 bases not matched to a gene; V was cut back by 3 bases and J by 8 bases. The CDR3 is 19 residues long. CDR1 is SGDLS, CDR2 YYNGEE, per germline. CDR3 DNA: TGTGCCAGCAGCGCGCAGGGGGATGGATGGAGCGGGAGGGCCGATGAGCAGTTCTTC. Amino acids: CASSAQGDGWSGRADEQFF.

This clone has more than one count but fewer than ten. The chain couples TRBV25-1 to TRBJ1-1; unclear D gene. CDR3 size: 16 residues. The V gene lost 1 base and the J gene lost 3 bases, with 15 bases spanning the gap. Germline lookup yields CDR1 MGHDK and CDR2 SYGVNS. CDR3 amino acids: CASSELEGWEYTEAFF. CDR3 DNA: TGTGCCAGCAGTGAATTGGAGGGTTGGGAGTACACTGAAGCTTTCTTT. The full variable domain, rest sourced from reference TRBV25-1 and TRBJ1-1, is EADIYQTPRYLVIGTGKKITLECSQTMGHDKMYWYQQDPGMELHLIHYSYGVNSTEKGDLSSESTVSRIRTEHFPLTLESARPSHTSQYLCASSELEGWEYTEAFFGQGTRLTVV.

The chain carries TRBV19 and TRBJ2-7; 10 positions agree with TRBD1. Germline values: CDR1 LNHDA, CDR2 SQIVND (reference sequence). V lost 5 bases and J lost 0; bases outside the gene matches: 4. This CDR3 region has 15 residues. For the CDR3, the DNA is TGTGCCAGTAGTGCGGGACAGGGGTTCTCCTACGAGCAGTACTTC. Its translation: CASSAGQGFSYEQYF.

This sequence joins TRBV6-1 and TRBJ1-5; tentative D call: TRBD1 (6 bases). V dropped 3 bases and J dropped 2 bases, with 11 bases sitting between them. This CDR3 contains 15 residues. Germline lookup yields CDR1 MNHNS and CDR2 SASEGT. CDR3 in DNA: TGTGCCAGCAGTGATACAGGGAGTGGCAATCAGCCCCAGCATTTT. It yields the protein CASSDTGSGNQPQHF.

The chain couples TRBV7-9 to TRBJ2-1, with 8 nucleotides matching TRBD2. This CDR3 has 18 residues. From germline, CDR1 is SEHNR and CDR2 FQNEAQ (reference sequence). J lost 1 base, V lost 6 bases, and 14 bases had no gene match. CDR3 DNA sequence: TGTGCCAGCAGGACCCGGGAGGGGGGTGAGGGTTCCTACAATGAGCAGTTCTTC. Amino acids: CASRTREGGEGSYNEQFF.

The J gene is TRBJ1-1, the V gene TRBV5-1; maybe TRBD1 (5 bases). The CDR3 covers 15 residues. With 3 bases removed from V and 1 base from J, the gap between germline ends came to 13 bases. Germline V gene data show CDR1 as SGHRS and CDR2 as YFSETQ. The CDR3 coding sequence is TGCGCCAGCAGCTCAACAGGCCTGGGGAACACTGAAGCTTTCTTT. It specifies CASSSTGLGNTEAFF.

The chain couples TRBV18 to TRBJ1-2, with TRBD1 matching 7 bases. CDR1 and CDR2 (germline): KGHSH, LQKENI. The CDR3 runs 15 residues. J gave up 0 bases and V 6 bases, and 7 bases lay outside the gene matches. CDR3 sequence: CASSPGTDANYGYTF. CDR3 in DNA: TGTGCCAGCTCCCCAGGGACAGATGCTAACTATGGCTACACCTTC.

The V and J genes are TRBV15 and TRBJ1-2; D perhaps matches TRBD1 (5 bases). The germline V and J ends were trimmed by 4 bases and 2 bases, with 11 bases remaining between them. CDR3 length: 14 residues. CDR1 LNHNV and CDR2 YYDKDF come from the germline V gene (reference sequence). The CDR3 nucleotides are TGTGCCACCAGCACGTTCGGGGGGAACTATGGCTACACCTTC. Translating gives CATSTFGGNYGYTF.

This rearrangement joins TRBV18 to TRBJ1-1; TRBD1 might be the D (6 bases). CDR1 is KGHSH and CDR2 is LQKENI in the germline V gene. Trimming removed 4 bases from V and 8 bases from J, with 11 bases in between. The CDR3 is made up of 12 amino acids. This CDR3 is CASSQGQIEAFF. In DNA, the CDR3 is TGTGCCAGCTCACAGGGACAAATAGAAGCTTTCTTT.

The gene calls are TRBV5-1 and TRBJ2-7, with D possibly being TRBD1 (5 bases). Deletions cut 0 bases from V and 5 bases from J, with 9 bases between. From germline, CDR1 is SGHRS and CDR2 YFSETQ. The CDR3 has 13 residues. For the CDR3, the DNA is TGCGCCAGCAGCTTGGCTCTCAGGGACGAGCAGTACTTC. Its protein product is CASSLALRDEQYF.

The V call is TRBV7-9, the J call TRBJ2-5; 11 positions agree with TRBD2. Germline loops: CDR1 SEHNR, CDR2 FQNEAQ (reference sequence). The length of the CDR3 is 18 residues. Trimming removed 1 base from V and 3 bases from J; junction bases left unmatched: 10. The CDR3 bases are TGTGCCAGCAGCTTAGGACCAAAAGCACTAGCGGGAGAAGAGACCCAGTACTTC. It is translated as CASSLGPKALAGEETQYF.